The 20 T cell receptor beta chains given below trace back to one sample, sequenced in a study of cytomegalovirus exposure and HLA in healthy donors. The PCR ran on 60 Vbeta and 13 Jbeta primers. Only in-frame clones appear in the TCRdb table, and some are missing; sequencing was by immunoSEQ multiplex PCR. Of approximately 38,000 clones listed, roughly 82% were seen once; the top ten hold less than 4%. The sample comprised PBMCs. The receptor set was obtained from a woman aged 18-29 years in good health and CMV-seronegative.

This clone has only a few counts. V is TRBV4-1 and J is TRBJ2-7, with D perhaps TRBD2 (6 bases). Germline V gene data show CDR1 as MGHRA and CDR2 as YSYEKL. Trimming took 0 bases from V and 2 from J, leaving 14 bases between them. CDR3 length: 16 residues. CDR3 in amino acids: CASSQDWGGTAYEQYF. DNA for the CDR3: TGCGCCAGCAGCCAAGATTGGGGCGGGACTGCCTACGAGCAGTACTTC.

The chain uses TRBV6-5 and TRBJ2-3; D is unresolved. CDR1 is MNHEY and CDR2 is SVGAGI in the germline V gene. Trimming shortened V by 2 bases and J by 7 bases, and 10 bases separated the two germline ends. CDR3 length equals 13 residues. CDR3 bases: TGTGCCAGCAGTTACGGATGGGCTAATACGCAGTATTTT. Translation gives CASSYGWANTQYF.

J is TRBJ2-2 and V is TRBV9; 8 bases agree with TRBD1. With V trimmed by 3 bases and J by 5 bases, 6 bases remained unmatched. CDR1 is SGDLS and CDR2 is YYNGEE in the germline V gene. The CDR3 runs 15 residues. This CDR3 is CASSETRGRTGELFF. The CDR3 bases are TGTGCCAGCAGCGAGACCAGGGGGCGGACCGGGGAGCTGTTTTTT.

J is TRBJ1-5 and V is TRBV9, with D possibly matching TRBD1 (6 bases). The CDR3 sequence is 15 residues long. Looked up from germline, CDR1 is SGDLS and CDR2 is YYNGEE. Between the trimmed V and J ends, which lost 3 bases and 5 bases, there was a span of 15 bases. Here the CDR3 DNA reads TGTGCCAGCAGCGAGGAGGGGGGGGCTTATCAGCCCCAGCATTTT. It encodes CASSEEGGAYQPQHF.

The rearrangement uses TRBV4-3 and TRBJ1-3; D might be TRBD1 (6 bases). Germline V CDR1 and CDR2: LGHNA, YSLEER. Between the trimmed V and J ends, which lost 1 base and 0 bases, there was a span of 16 bases. The CDR3 runs to 18 residues. This chain's CDR3 is CASSQVNGQLLSGNTIYF. DNA for the CDR3: TGCGCCAGCAGCCAAGTCAACGGACAGCTGCTCTCTGGAAACACCATATATTTT.

This chain uses TRBV30 with TRBJ2-1; D ambiguous. CDR3 length: 16 amino acids. Germline CDR1 and CDR2: GTSNPN and SVGIG (reference sequence). V lost 4 bases, J lost 3 bases, and 19 bases lay in between. The CDR3 sequence is CAWTPAPDSFYNEQFF. CDR3 nucleotides: TGTGCCTGGACGCCCGCCCCAGACTCGTTCTACAATGAGCAGTTCTTC. Full variable domain (remainder filled in from reference TRBV30 and TRBJ2-1): SQTIHQWPATLVQPVGSPLSLECTVEGTSNPNLYWYRQAAGRGLQLLFYSVGIGQISSEVPQNLSASRPQDRQFILSSKKLLLSDSGFYLCAWTPAPDSFYNEQFFGPGTRLTVL.

The chain has TRBV30 and TRBJ1-1; D is unclear. From germline, CDR1 is GTSNPN and CDR2 SVGIG (reference sequence). The CDR3 length is 13 residues. V shed 0 bases and J shed 7 bases, with 12 bases lying between them. CDR3 in DNA: TGTGCCTGGAGTGTATTTCGAGCGAATGAAGCTTTCTTT. This gives the protein CAWSVFRANEAFF.

The J gene is TRBJ2-7, the V gene TRBV7-3; 12 positions agree with TRBD2. Germline V CDR1 and CDR2: SGHTA, FQGTGA. J lost 5 bases, V lost 9 bases, and 5 bases had no gene match. This CDR3 spans 13 amino acids. The chain's CDR3 is CASGLAGSNEQYF. The CDR3 DNA follows: TGTGCCAGTGGACTAGCGGGATCCAACGAGCAGTACTTC. Full variable domain (remainder filled in from reference TRBV7-3 and TRBJ2-7): GAGVSQTPSNKVTEKGKYVELRCDPISGHTALYWYRQSLGQGPEFLIYFQGTGAADDSGLPNDRFFAVRPEGSVSTLKIQRTERGDSAVYLCASGLAGSNEQYFGPGTRLTVT.

This clone was found a few times. This chain links TRBV10-3 with TRBJ2-7; D may be TRBD1 (5 bases). This CDR3 is 12 amino acids long. The germline CDR1 and CDR2 sequences are ENHRY and SYGVKD. Trimming stripped 6 bases from V and 2 bases from J, with 8 bases between. In DNA, the CDR3 is TGTGCCATCAGGGCAGGGACCTACGAGCAGTACTTC. This codes for CAIRAGTYEQYF.

CDR3 amino acids: CASSQRGGYEQYF. The CDR3 nucleotides are TGTGCCAGCAGCCAAAGGGGGGGTTACGAGCAGTACTTC. The chain carries TRBV7-6 and TRBJ2-7; perhaps TRBD2 as D (7 bases). Trimming took off 5 bases at V and 4 bases at J, with 12 bases between the two ends. The CDR3 covers 13 residues. Germline lookup yields CDR1 SGHVS and CDR2 FNYEAQ.

Note on this clone: The junction differs from germline at one of its ends, possibly a read error. The chain couples TRBV7-9 to TRBJ2-5; no firm D call. Germline V gene data show CDR1 as SEHNR and CDR2 as FQNEAQ (reference sequence). The CDR3 length is 15 residues. CDR3 coding DNA: TGTTCCAGCAGCTTAAGGTCGGAGACTCAAGAGACCCAGTACTTC. Protein product: CSSSLRSETQETQYF.

Notes on this clone: Compared with germline, one end of the junction differs, possibly owing to a read error. The gene calls are TRBV7-9 and TRBJ2-3, with D possibly being TRBD2 (6 bases). Germline CDR1 and CDR2: SEHNR and FQNEAQ (reference sequence). The CDR3 is 14 amino acids. DNA for the CDR3: TGTTCCAGCAGCTTAAAGGGGCGGGGAGATACGCAGTATTTT. Translated, it gives CSSSLKGRGDTQYF.

The chain couples TRBV14 to TRBJ2-1; no definite D call. Germline V CDR1 and CDR2: SGHDN, FVKESK. The CDR3 consists of 11 residues. Trimming removed 1 base from V and 9 bases from J, with 4 bases in between. CDR3 DNA: TGTGCCAGCAGCCAAGCCCTTGAGCAGTTCTTC. This codes for CASSQALEQFF.

This chain joins TRBV5-1 and TRBJ1-1, with TRBD1 matching 8 bases. Germline assignment: CDR1 SGHRS and CDR2 YFSETQ. The CDR3 has 15 amino acids. V lost 4 bases to trimming and J lost 5 bases; unmatched junction nucleotides: 10. The CDR3 loop is CASSEPDREGTEAFF. The CDR3 DNA sequence: TGCGCCAGCAGCGAACCGGACAGGGAAGGGACTGAAGCTTTCTTT.

The rearrangement links TRBV9 to TRBJ1-2; D is perhaps TRBD1 (5 bases). From germline, CDR1 is SGDLS and CDR2 YYNGEE. V was shortened by 0 bases and J by 3 bases, with 9 bases between the two germline ends. This CDR3 comprises 14 residues. The CDR3 sequence: CASSVEGQYYGYTF. For the CDR3, the DNA is TGTGCCAGCAGCGTAGAGGGGCAGTACTATGGCTACACCTTC.

The genes are TRBV6-1 and TRBJ1-5, with 10 bases lining up with TRBD1. From germline, CDR1 is MNHNS and CDR2 SASEGT. The CDR3 spans 14 residues. The V and J ends lost 6 bases and 5 bases, in that order; junction bases with no gene match: 4. DNA of the CDR3: TGTGCCAGCAGAACCGGGACAGGGGATCAGCCCCAGCATTTT. Translated: CASRTGTGDQPQHF.

The rearrangement joins TRBV6-5 to TRBJ2-7, with TRBD1 matching 8 bases. Looked up from germline, CDR1 is MNHEY and CDR2 is SVGAGI. Germline trimming cut 0 bases from V and 3 bases from J; bases unmatched to any gene: 4. This CDR3 spans 15 amino acids. Written as DNA, the CDR3 is TGTGCCAGCAGTTACTCGGACAGGGCCAGCTACGAGCAGTACTTC. This sequence encodes CASSYSDRASYEQYF.

This clone was observed a single time. One end of the junction fails to match germline, which may point to a read error. The chain couples TRBV7-9 to TRBJ1-5, with TRBD1 identical over 9 bases. The CDR3 covers 12 residues. CDR1 and CDR2 (germline): SEHNR, FQNEAQ (reference sequence). DNA of the CDR3: TGTTCCAGCAGCTCGGGGACAGGGAGGTTGTATTTT. Translating it yields CSSSSGTGRLYF.

The chain links TRBV27 to TRBJ1-3, with D unclear. The V gene's germline CDR1 is MNHEY and CDR2 SMNVEV (reference sequence). V was pared by 3 bases and J by 0 bases, with 3 bases between. This CDR3 is built from 13 residues. The DNA of the CDR3 is TGTGCCAGCAGTTTCAACTCTGGAAACACCATATATTTT. As protein: CASSFNSGNTIYF.

This clone was seen a single time. The chain uses TRBV21-1 and TRBJ1-4; TRBD1 is the table's D call, not checked against the DNA. TRBV21-1 is a recognized pseudogene. The length of the CDR3 is 16 residues. CDR3 DNA: TGTGCCAGCAGCGCACGAACAAGGGGGCAGAATGAAAAACTGTTTTTT. Translation gives CASSARTRGQNEKLFF.